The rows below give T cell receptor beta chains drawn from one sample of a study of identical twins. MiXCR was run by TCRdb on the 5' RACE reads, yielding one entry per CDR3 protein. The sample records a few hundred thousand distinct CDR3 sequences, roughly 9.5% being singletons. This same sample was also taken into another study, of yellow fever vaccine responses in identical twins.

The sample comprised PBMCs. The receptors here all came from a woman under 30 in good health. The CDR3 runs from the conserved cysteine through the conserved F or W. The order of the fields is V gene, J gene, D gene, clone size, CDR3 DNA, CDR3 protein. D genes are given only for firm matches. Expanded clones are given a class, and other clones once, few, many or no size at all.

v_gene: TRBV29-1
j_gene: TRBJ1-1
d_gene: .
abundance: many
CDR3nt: TGCAGCGTTGGTGGACGGATGAACACTGAAGCTTTCTTT
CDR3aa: CSVGGRMNTEAFF

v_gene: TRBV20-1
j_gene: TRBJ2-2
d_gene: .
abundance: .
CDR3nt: TGCAGTGCTATTAACAGGAGGAACACCGGGGAGCTGTTTTTT
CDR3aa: CSAINRRNTGELFF

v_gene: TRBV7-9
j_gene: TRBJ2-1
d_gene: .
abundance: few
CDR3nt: TGTGCCAGCAGCTCAGGGGACTTTTACAATGAGCAGTTCTTC
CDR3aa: CASSSGDFYNEQFF

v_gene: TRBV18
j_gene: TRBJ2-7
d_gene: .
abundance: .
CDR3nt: TGTGCCACCTCGGGCGGGACACCCCCCTACGAGCAGTACTTC
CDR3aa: CATSGGTPPYEQYF

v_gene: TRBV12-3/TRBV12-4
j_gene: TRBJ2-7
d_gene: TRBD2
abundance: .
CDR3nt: TGTGCCAGCAGTTACGGACTAGACGAGCAGTACTTC
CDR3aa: CASSYGLDEQYF

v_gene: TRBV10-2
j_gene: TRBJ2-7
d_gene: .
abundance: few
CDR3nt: TGCGCCAGCAGGGGGGGACAGATGTTCTCCTACGAGCAGTACTTC
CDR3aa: CASRGGQMFSYEQYF

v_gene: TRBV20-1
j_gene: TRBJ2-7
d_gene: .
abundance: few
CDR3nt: TGCAGTGCTAGCCTCCAGAGGTTGTCCTACGAGCAGTACTTC
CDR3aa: CSASLQRLSYEQYF

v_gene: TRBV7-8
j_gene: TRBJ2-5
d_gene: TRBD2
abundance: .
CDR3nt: TGTGCCAGCAGTTTACTAGCGGCAAGAGAGGCCCAGTACTTC
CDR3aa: CASSLLAAREAQYF

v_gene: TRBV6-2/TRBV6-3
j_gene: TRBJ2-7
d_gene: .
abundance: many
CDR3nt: TGTGCCAGCAGTTACTCGAAGGCGGACTACGAGCAGTACTTC
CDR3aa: CASSYSKADYEQYF

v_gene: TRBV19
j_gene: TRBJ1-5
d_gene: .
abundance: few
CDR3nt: TGTGCCAGTAGTATTTCCTATAGCAATCAGCCCCAGCATTTT
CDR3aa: CASSISYSNQPQHF

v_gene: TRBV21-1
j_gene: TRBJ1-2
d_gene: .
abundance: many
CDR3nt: TGTGCCAGCAGCAAAGGGGACAGGGGTAACTATGGCTACACCTTC
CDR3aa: CASSKGDRGNYGYTF

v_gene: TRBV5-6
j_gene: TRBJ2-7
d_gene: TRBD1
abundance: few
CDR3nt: TGTGCCAGCAGTTATACAGGGGCCGACGAGCAGTACTTC
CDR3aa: CASSYTGADEQYF

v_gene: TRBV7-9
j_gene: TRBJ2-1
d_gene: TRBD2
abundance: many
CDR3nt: TGTGCCAGCAGACTAGCGGGTGACGCGGTCCCAAACAATGAGCAGTTCTTC
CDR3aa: CASRLAGDAVPNNEQFF

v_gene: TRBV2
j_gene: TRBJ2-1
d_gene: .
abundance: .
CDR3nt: TGTGCCAGCAGTGAACAGGGGGGAGAGTACGATGAGCAGTTCTTC
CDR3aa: CASSEQGGEYDEQFF

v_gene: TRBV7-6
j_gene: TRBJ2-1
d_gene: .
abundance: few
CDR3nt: TGTGCCAGCAGCTTAGAATCGTTGGGTGAGCAGTTCTTC
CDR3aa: CASSLESLGEQFF

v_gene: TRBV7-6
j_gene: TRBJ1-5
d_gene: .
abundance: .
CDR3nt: TGTGCCAGCAGCTTTCGAGGGCAGGATCAGCCCCAGCATTTT
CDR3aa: CASSFRGQDQPQHF

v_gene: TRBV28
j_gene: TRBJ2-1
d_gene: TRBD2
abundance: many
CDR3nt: TGTGCCAGCAGTGATAGCGGGGGTGGCTCCTACAATGAGCAGTTCTTC
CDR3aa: CASSDSGGGSYNEQFF

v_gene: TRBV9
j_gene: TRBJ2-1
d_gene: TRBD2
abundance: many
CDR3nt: TGTGCCAGCAGCGTAACTAGCGGCTACAATGAGCAGTTCTTC
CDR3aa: CASSVTSGYNEQFF

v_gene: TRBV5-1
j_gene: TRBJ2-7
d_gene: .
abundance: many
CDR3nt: TGCGCCAGCAGCTTGGAGACGGAACTGTCCTACGAGCAGTACTTC
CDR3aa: CASSLETELSYEQYF

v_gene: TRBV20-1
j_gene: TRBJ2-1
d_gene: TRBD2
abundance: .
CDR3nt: TGCAGTGCTGCCCGCGGGACTAGCACGCAGTTCTTC
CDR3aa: CSAARGTSTQFF

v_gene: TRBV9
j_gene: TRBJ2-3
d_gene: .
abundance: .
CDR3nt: TGTGCCAGCAGCGTAGAGAGCGTCGGGTGGGGGGGCGCAGATACGCAGTATTTT
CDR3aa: CASSVESVGWGGADTQYF

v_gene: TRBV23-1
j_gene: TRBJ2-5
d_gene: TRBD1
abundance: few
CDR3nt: TGCGCCAGCAGACAGGGGTCCCCAAGTCGGGAGACCCAGTACTTC
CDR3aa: CASRQGSPSRETQYF

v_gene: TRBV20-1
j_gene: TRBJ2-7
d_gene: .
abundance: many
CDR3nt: TGCAGTGCCGCGGACAGCGGGTTGACCTACGAGCAGTACTTC
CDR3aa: CSAADSGLTYEQYF

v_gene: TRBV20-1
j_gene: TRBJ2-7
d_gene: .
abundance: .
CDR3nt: TGCAGTGCTAGAATACCAGGAGTCTACGAGCAGTACTTC
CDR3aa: CSARIPGVYEQYF

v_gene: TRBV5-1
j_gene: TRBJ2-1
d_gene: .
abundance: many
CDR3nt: TGCGCCAGCAGCCCGGAGACCGGGGAGCCGTTCTTC
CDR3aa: CASSPETGEPFF

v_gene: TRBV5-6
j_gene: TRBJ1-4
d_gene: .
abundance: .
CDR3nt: TGTGCCAGCAGCTTTAAGACTTTGGCCGAAAAACTGTTTTTT
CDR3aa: CASSFKTLAEKLFF

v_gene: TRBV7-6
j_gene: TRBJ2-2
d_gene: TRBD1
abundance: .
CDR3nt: TGTGCCAGCAGCTCCGGGACAGGGGCTCCCGGGGAGCTGTTTTTT
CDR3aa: CASSSGTGAPGELFF

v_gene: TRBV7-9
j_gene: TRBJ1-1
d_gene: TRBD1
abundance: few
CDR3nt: TGTGCCAGCAGCCCAGGGACGACAGGGACCACTGAAGCTTTCTTT
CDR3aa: CASSPGTTGTTEAFF

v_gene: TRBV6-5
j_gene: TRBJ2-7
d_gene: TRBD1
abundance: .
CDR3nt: TGTGCCAGCAGTTACTGGGCCAGGGGGCACGAGCAGTACTTC
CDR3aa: CASSYWARGHEQYF